These 22 T cell receptor beta chains originate from one sample sequenced in a study of T cell responses to AZD1222 COVID-19 vaccine (dated by TCRdb to about 2021). Sample time point, as interpreted from the label and publication: baseline before first vaccination. The receptor library was made with the immunoSEQ multiplex PCR assay. Here the immuneACCESS table is served through TCRdb, limited to in-frame sequences with V and J called. Missing clones are a known gap in these copies; in checked studies unresolved V genes cover under half, and the rest lacks a known reason. Counted in this sample were tens of thousands of clones; around 87% of them appeared once. The leading ten clones occupy about 8% of the sample. Sample: peripheral blood, taken on day 0 of AZD1222 vaccination. The receptors originated from an adult in good health.

The CDR3 loop is CASSSAGTGIYEQYF. The CDR3 DNA follows: TGTGCCAGCAGCTCTGCTGGGACAGGGATTTACGAGCAGTACTTC. The chain employs TRBV5-5 and TRBJ2-7; 9 positions match TRBD1. The CDR3 covers 15 residues. From germline, CDR1 is SGHKS and CDR2 YYEKEE (reference sequence). V lost 3 bases, J lost 4 bases, and 8 bases stayed unmatched.

In its sample, this clone was seen a few times. The genes are TRBV6-5 and TRBJ2-2; no clear D gene. Germline V gene sequence: CDR1 MNHEY, CDR2 SVGAGI. This CDR3 has 13 residues. With 10 bases removed from V and 3 bases from J, the gap between germline ends came to 12 bases. The CDR3 is CATGRGYTGELFF. Written as DNA, the CDR3 is TGTGCCACTGGGCGCGGATACACCGGGGAGCTGTTTTTT.

This chain joins TRBV6-6 and TRBJ2-3; D might be TRBD1 (6 bases). V was shortened by 2 bases and J by 6 bases, with 12 bases between the two germline ends. There are 14 residues in the CDR3. CDR1 is MNHNY and CDR2 is SVGAGI in the germline V gene (reference sequence). CDR3 amino acids: CASSYMARGDTQYF. The CDR3 DNA reads as TGTGCCAGCAGTTACATGGCTAGGGGGGATACGCAGTATTTT.

This clone came up a few times. The chain uses TRBV6-4 and TRBJ2-7; a weak D match, TRBD2 (6 bases). The CDR3 has 14 amino acids. The germline CDR1 and CDR2 sequences are MRHNA and SNTAGT. The V end was cut by 6 bases, the J end by 5 bases, with 17 bases between. The CDR3 DNA reads TGTGCCAGCAGCGCCACAGGCGGGGAGGACGAGCAGTACTTC. Its protein is CASSATGGEDEQYF.

This sequence joins TRBV18 and TRBJ1-5; 8 bases agree with TRBD1. This CDR3 is built from 16 residues. The V segment lost 5 bases and the J segment 7 bases; nucleotides outside the gene matches: 13. CDR1 is KGHSH, CDR2 LQKENI, per germline. For the CDR3, the DNA is TGTGCCAGCTCATCCGGGACAGGTCGAATTGGGCAGCCCCAGCATTTT. Amino acid sequence: CASSSGTGRIGQPQHF. Filled out from reference TRBV18 and TRBJ1-5, the complete variable domain reads NAGVMQNPRHLVRRRGQEARLRCSPMKGHSHVYWYRQLPEEGLKFMVYLQKENIIDESGMPKERFSAEFPKEGPSILRIQQVVRGDSAAYFCASSSGTGRIGQPQHFGDGTRLSIL.

The rearrangement links TRBV5-1 to TRBJ2-7; D gene ambiguous. This CDR3 contains 9 residues. Germline values: CDR1 SGHRS, CDR2 YFSETQ. For the CDR3, the DNA is TGCGCCAGCAGCTTGGGGCCGGCGGTC. This gives the protein CASSLGPAV.

This chain uses TRBV5-1 with TRBJ2-5; a possible D gene is TRBD2 (6 bases). The CDR3 has 15 amino acids. Germline V gene lookup returns CDR1 SGHRS and CDR2 YFSETQ. Trimming cost V 3 bases and J 1 base, with 13 bases left between them. The CDR3 loop is CASSWTTSLQETQYF. The DNA of the CDR3 is TGCGCCAGCAGCTGGACTACAAGCCTCCAAGAGACCCAGTACTTC.

This chain links TRBV7-9 with TRBJ2-2; TRBD1 agrees at 10 bases. The V segment lost 5 bases and the J segment 6 bases; nucleotides outside the gene matches: 3. This CDR3 comprises 14 residues. Germline V gives CDR1 SEHNR, CDR2 FQNEAQ (reference sequence). Written as DNA, the CDR3 is TGTGCCAGCAGCACTGGGACAGGGGCCGGGGAGCTGTTTTTT. Protein product: CASSTGTGAGELFF.

CDR3 bases: TGTGCCAGCTCACCGGGACAGGGGAACACTGAAGCTTTCTTT. Translation: CASSPGQGNTEAFF. The rearrangement links TRBV18 to TRBJ1-1, with 9 bases fitting TRBD1. This CDR3 spans 14 amino acids. Losses at the gene ends were 3 bases for V and 1 base for J; bases not matched to a gene: 0. Germline lookup yields CDR1 KGHSH and CDR2 LQKENI.

V is TRBV7-9 and J is TRBJ1-6, with 9 positions matching TRBD1. The ends lost 7 bases at V and 5 bases at J; junction bases unmatched: 6. Per the germline V gene, CDR1 is SEHNR and CDR2 is FQNEAQ (reference sequence). This CDR3 contains 15 residues. Written as DNA, the CDR3 is TGTGCCAGCAACCCGGGACAGGGAGATAATTCACCCCTCCACTTT. Protein: CASNPGQGDNSPLHF.

This chain connects TRBV14 to TRBJ1-2, with D possibly TRBD1 on 6 matching bases. This CDR3 has 15 residues. CDR1 is SGHDN, CDR2 FVKESK, per germline. V was shortened by 0 bases and J by 4 bases, with 12 bases between the two germline ends. The CDR3 nucleotides read TGTGCCAGCAGCCAAGATCTGGGGGCAGCCTATGGCTACACCTTC. Its protein product is CASSQDLGAAYGYTF.

V usage is TRBV6-5 and J usage is TRBJ2-1; 10 bases map to TRBD1. The CDR3 is 15 amino acids. J gave up 7 bases and V 3 bases, and 6 bases lay outside the gene matches. Per the germline V gene, CDR1 is MNHEY and CDR2 is SVGAGI. This chain's CDR3 is CASSYRTGGMNEQFF. DNA of the CDR3: TGTGCCAGCAGTTATCGGACAGGGGGTATGAATGAGCAGTTCTTC.

The chain uses TRBV2 and TRBJ1-3; D is undetermined. The CDR3 loop spans 15 amino acids. Germline loops: CDR1 SNHLY, CDR2 FYNNEI. The V end was cut by 4 bases, the J end by 0 bases, with 10 bases between. CDR3 residues: CASSALGNSGNTIYF. The CDR3 DNA is TGTGCCAGCAGTGCCCTGGGTAACTCTGGAAACACCATATATTTT.

The V call is TRBV6-4, the J call TRBJ1-4; 9 nucleotides align to TRBD1. Germline V gene lookup returns CDR1 MRHNA and CDR2 SNTAGT. This CDR3 has 17 amino acids. Trimming cost V 3 bases and J 2 bases; bases outside gene matches: 7. The CDR3 sequence: CASSEGTGWVTNEKLFF. In DNA form, the CDR3 reads TGTGCCAGCAGTGAGGGGACAGGGTGGGTTACTAATGAAAAACTGTTTTTT.

The chain uses TRBV18 and TRBJ1-1; D is ambiguous. The CDR3 totals 14 residues. Germline CDR1 and CDR2: KGHSH and LQKENI. The ends were cut back, 2 bases at V and 1 base at J, with 8 bases in the middle. The CDR3 loop is CASSPMGSNTEAFF. CDR3 DNA sequence: TGTGCCAGCTCACCAATGGGATCGAACACTGAAGCTTTCTTT.

This clone was detected a few times. The chain joins TRBV6-5 to TRBJ2-7; possibly TRBD1 for D (6 bases). Germline V gives CDR1 MNHEY, CDR2 SVGAGI. V lost 10 bases, J lost 4 bases, and 14 bases lay in between. The CDR3 runs to 12 residues. CDR3 residues: CATRDTIYEQYF. The CDR3 DNA reads TGTGCCACCCGGGACACCATTTACGAGCAGTACTTC.

The chain employs TRBV6-5 and TRBJ1-2, with 7 bases matching TRBD1. The CDR3 sequence is 15 residues long. From germline, CDR1 is MNHEY and CDR2 SVGAGI. V shed 6 bases, J shed 4 bases, and the junction held 11 bases outside the gene matches. The CDR3 DNA follows: TGTGCCAGCAGCGATCCCAACAGGGGACGCTATGGCTACACCTTC. This sequence encodes CASSDPNRGRYGYTF.

The chain uses TRBV28 and TRBJ2-7; perhaps TRBD2 as D (6 bases). V dropped 1 base and J dropped 7 bases, with 17 bases sitting between them. Germline CDR1 reads MDHEN; CDR2 reads SYDVKM. The CDR3 length is 15 residues. The CDR3, as DNA: TGTGCCAGCAGTTTATATCAAGGACCGGAGGGAGAGCAGTACTTC. Its translation is CASSLYQGPEGEQYF.

There are a few counts of this clone. The rearrangement links TRBV3-1 (or the pseudogene TRBV3-2) to TRBJ1-6; 8 bases fit TRBD1. V was pared by 1 base and J by 11 bases, with 7 bases of the junction left unmatched. The CDR3 runs to 15 residues. Germline CDR1 is LGHDT and CDR2 is YNNKEL (reference sequence). The CDR3 DNA sequence: TGTGCCAGCAGCCAAGGAATGGGACAGGATCCACCCCTCCACTTT. Amino acid sequence: CASSQGMGQDPPLHF.

This chain connects TRBV6-2 or TRBV6-3 to TRBJ1-6; D gene ambiguous. Trimming removed 4 bases from V and 7 bases from J, with 2 bases in between. This CDR3 region has 11 residues. Germline V gene data show CDR1 as MNHEY and CDR2 as SVGEGT. The CDR3 loop reads CASSWNSPLHF. CDR3 coding DNA: TGTGCCAGCAGTTGGAATTCACCCCTCCACTTT.

The chain combines TRBV5-6 with TRBJ1-6, with D hard to call. Germline CDR1 SGHDT, CDR2 YYEEEE. V lost 4 bases and J 4 bases, leaving 12 bases between the germline ends. This CDR3 has 15 residues. The CDR3, as DNA: TGTGCCAGCAGCCCGGGCCCTAATTATAATTCACCCCTCCACTTT. Protein product: CASSPGPNYNSPLHF. The complete variable domain, with remaining parts taken from reference TRBV5-6 and TRBJ1-6, reads DAGVTQSPTHLIKTRGQQVTLRCSPKSGHDTVSWYQQALGQGPQFIFQYYEEEERQRGNFPDRFSGHQFPNYSSELNVNALLLGDSALYLCASSPGPNYNSPLHFGNGTRLTVT.

J is TRBJ2-7 and V is TRBV19; 7 positions match TRBD1. The V gene's germline CDR1 is LNHDA and CDR2 SQIVND (reference sequence). V lost 3 bases to trimming and J lost 1 base; unmatched junction nucleotides: 6. This CDR3 is 15 amino acids long. The CDR3 nucleotides read TGTGCCAGTAGTATCAGCAGGGGGATTTCCTACGAGCAGTACTTC. Encoded protein: CASSISRGISYEQYF.